This T cell receptor beta chain originates from a study of graft-versus-host responses after intestinal transplantation. Germline assignment: CDR1 MGHRA and CDR2 YSYEKL. The CDR3 is 15 amino acids. V lost 0 bases and J 6 bases, leaving 12 bases between the germline ends. Co-plated with around 200,000 CFSE-labeled responder cells were around 200,000 irradiated, violet-dye-labeled stimulator cells. Clones were sequenced by immunoSEQ multiplex PCR, and TCRdb holds only the in-frame ones, with some missing. Of more than 13,000 clones in the sample, roughly 32% were seen once. The sample here was alloreactive CD8+ T cells from a mixed lymphocyte reaction culture, taken before intestinal transplant. Subset defined: CFSE-low proliferating T cells sorted from approximately 6-day pre-transplant mixed lymphocyte reaction (GvH or HvG direction). The chain recombines TRBV4-1 with TRBJ1-5; D uncertain. The receptor was isolated from a human patient who received an intestinal transplant. CDR3 in DNA: TGCGCCAGCAGCCAAGATCACGACAACGTTCAGCCCCAGCATTTT. This codes for CASSQDHDNVQPQHF.